Following are 3 T cell receptor beta chains from one sample sequenced in a study of Ad26.COV2.S vaccination and SARS-CoV-2 variants. As for treatment: around 19 received Ad26.COV2.S at low or high dose, single or two shots; roughly five received placebo; per-sample allocation not given. Each sample was drawn 63 days after the first injection (of vaccine or placebo). Sequencing was performed with immunoSEQ multiplex PCR; in TCRdb, only in-frame clones are kept and a portion is missing. This table has under 300,000 clones, roughly 89% appearing once. The material was peripheral blood, obtained in a trial of Ad26.COV2.S vaccine versus placebo. The source is a person between 18 and 65 years old who received the Ad26.COV2.S COVID-19 vaccine or a placebo.

The V and J genes are TRBV7-6 and TRBJ1-6, with a possible D match to TRBD1 (5 bases). In germline, CDR1 is SGHVS, CDR2 FNYEAQ. Trimming removed 0 bases at V and 5 bases at J, with 8 bases between. This CDR3 has 15 amino acids. CDR3 amino acids: CASSLAGPNNSPLHF. CDR3 in DNA: TGTGCCAGCAGCTTAGCGGGACCGAATAATTCACCCCTCCACTTT.

The chain employs TRBV6-5 and TRBJ2-2, with a possible D match to TRBD1 (6 bases). CDR1 MNHEY and CDR2 SVGAGI come from the germline V gene. The CDR3 runs 15 residues. The V end lost 7 bases, the J end lost 1 base, and 13 bases lay between the germline ends. The CDR3 sequence is CASNRRQENTGELFF. The CDR3 nucleotides read TGTGCCAGCAACCGACGACAGGAGAACACCGGGGAGCTGTTTTTT.

The rearrangement links TRBV6-5 to TRBJ2-7; TRBD1 is a possible D gene (5 bases). CDR1 is MNHEY and CDR2 is SVGAGI in the germline V gene. The CDR3 totals 15 residues. The V and J ends lost 2 bases and 1 base respectively, with 12 bases between them. The CDR3 protein is CASSYGRTLSYEQYF. The CDR3 DNA reads TGTGCCAGCAGTTACGGGCGGACACTGTCCTACGAGCAGTACTTC.